Listed below are T cell receptor beta chains from one sample, sequenced in a study of blood T cell repertoires in COVID-19. Profiled with immunoSEQ multiplex PCR; TCRdb holds only in-frame clones, not every one. Among 15,000 to 20,000 clones listed, approximately 89% were seen once. Sequenced input: peripheral blood. The receptors originated from a human donor in a cohort sampled during active COVID-19. CDR3s include the opening cysteine and the closing phenylalanine or tryptophan. Fields, in order: clone size, J gene, V gene, D gene, CDR3 protein, CDR3 DNA. D genes are given only for firm matches. Clone size is stated in some rows and not others, as once, few, many or a class when expanded.

abundance: -; j_gene: TRBJ1-5; v_gene: TRBV5-1; d_gene: TRBD1; CDR3aa: CASSRTGDSNQPQHF; CDR3nt: TGCGCCAGCAGCCGGACAGGGGATAGCAATCAGCCCCAGCATTTT
abundance: -; j_gene: TRBJ2-3; v_gene: TRBV28; d_gene: -; CDR3aa: CASSSFGEGTDTQYF; CDR3nt: TGTGCCAGCAGTTCTTTTGGGGAGGGCACAGATACGCAGTATTTT
abundance: -; j_gene: TRBJ2-1; v_gene: TRBV6-1; d_gene: -; CDR3aa: CASSEGRGGRGEQFF; CDR3nt: TGTGCCAGCAGTGAAGGAAGGGGGGGGCGCGGGGAGCAGTTCTTC
abundance: -; j_gene: TRBJ1-1; v_gene: TRBV11-2; d_gene: -; CDR3aa: CASSQGLWNTEAFF; CDR3nt: TGTGCCAGCAGCCAGGGGTTGTGGAACACTGAAGCTTTCTTT
abundance: -; j_gene: TRBJ2-5; v_gene: TRBV28; d_gene: TRBD2; CDR3aa: CASSPLAGRETQYF; CDR3nt: TGTGCCAGCAGCCCCCTAGCGGGGCGGGAGACCCAGTACTTC
abundance: -; j_gene: TRBJ1-5; v_gene: TRBV28; d_gene: TRBD1; CDR3aa: CASSRRQGHQQPQHF; CDR3nt: TGTGCCAGCAGCCGAAGACAGGGACATCAGCAGCCCCAGCATTTT
abundance: -; j_gene: TRBJ1-6; v_gene: TRBV5-4; d_gene: TRBD1; CDR3aa: CASSFRTGSSYNSPLHF; CDR3nt: TGTGCCAGCAGCTTTAGGACAGGCTCATCCTATAATTCACCCCTCCACTTT
abundance: once; j_gene: TRBJ1-4; v_gene: TRBV28; d_gene: TRBD1; CDR3aa: CASSLSGTGLDEKLFF; CDR3nt: TGTGCCAGCAGTTTATCGGGGACAGGGTTGGATGAAAAACTGTTTTTT
abundance: -; j_gene: TRBJ1-4; v_gene: TRBV5-5; d_gene: -; CDR3aa: CASSLWEQTNEKLFF; CDR3nt: TGTGCCAGCAGCTTGTGGGAGCAGACTAATGAAAAACTGTTTTTT
abundance: -; j_gene: TRBJ2-5; v_gene: TRBV27; d_gene: TRBD1; CDR3aa: CASTAMTGGSETQYF; CDR3nt: TGTGCCAGCACAGCCATGACAGGGGGCTCAGAGACCCAGTACTTC
abundance: -; j_gene: TRBJ1-1; v_gene: TRBV3-1/TRBV3-2; d_gene: -; CDR3aa: CASRQGNTEAFF; CDR3nt: TGTGCCAGCAGACAGGGGAACACTGAAGCTTTCTTT
abundance: -; j_gene: TRBJ2-3; v_gene: TRBV5-1; d_gene: -; CDR3aa: CATSETGATDTQYF; CDR3nt: TGCGCCACCTCAGAGACAGGAGCCACAGATACGCAGTATTTT
abundance: -; j_gene: TRBJ2-5; v_gene: TRBV28; d_gene: TRBD1; CDR3aa: CASRRQGEETQYF; CDR3nt: TGTGCCAGCAGACGACAGGGGGAAGAGACCCAGTACTTC
abundance: once; j_gene: TRBJ2-5; v_gene: TRBV5-1; d_gene: TRBD2; CDR3aa: CASSGLAGFQETQYF; CDR3nt: TGCGCCAGCAGCGGACTAGCGGGATTCCAAGAGACCCAGTACTTC
abundance: -; j_gene: TRBJ1-1; v_gene: TRBV28; d_gene: -; CDR3aa: CASSLGAEAFF; CDR3nt: TGTGCCAGCAGTTTGGGAGCTGAAGCTTTCTTT
abundance: -; j_gene: TRBJ1-6; v_gene: TRBV5-1; d_gene: -; CDR3aa: CASKGGDNSPLHF; CDR3nt: TGCGCCAGCAAGGGAGGAGATAATTCACCCCTCCACTTT
abundance: -; j_gene: TRBJ2-7; v_gene: TRBV5-6; d_gene: TRBD1; CDR3aa: CASSPRDRVWAQYF; CDR3nt: TGTGCCAGCAGCCCTCGGGACAGGGTCTGGGCGCAGTACTTC
abundance: -; j_gene: TRBJ1-4; v_gene: TRBV7-9; d_gene: -; CDR3aa: CASSLLQGWLFF; CDR3nt: TGTGCCAGCAGCTTACTCCAGGGGTGGCTGTTTTTT
abundance: -; j_gene: TRBJ2-3; v_gene: TRBV19; d_gene: -; CDR3aa: CASSIADSERYF; CDR3nt: TGTGCCAGTAGTATAGCGGACAGTGAACGGTATTTT
abundance: -; j_gene: TRBJ1-1; v_gene: TRBV15; d_gene: -; CDR3aa: CATSRGRGGHAFF; CDR3nt: TGTGCCACCAGCAGAGGTAGGGGGGGGCACGCTTTCTTT
abundance: -; j_gene: TRBJ2-2; v_gene: TRBV6-2/TRBV6-3; d_gene: TRBD2; CDR3aa: CASSSSGYPRELFF; CDR3nt: TGTGCCAGCAGTTCTAGCGGGTATCCCAGGGAGCTGTTTTTT
abundance: -; j_gene: TRBJ2-1; v_gene: TRBV7-2; d_gene: TRBD2; CDR3aa: CASSSFSGRRGNEQFF; CDR3nt: TGTGCCAGCAGCTCATTTAGCGGGAGGAGGGGGAATGAGCAGTTCTTC
abundance: -; j_gene: TRBJ1-3; v_gene: TRBV7-3; d_gene: -; CDR3aa: CASSTAGAGGNTIYF; CDR3nt: TGTGCCAGCAGCACCGCGGGGGCAGGTGGAAACACCATATATTTT
abundance: -; j_gene: TRBJ2-7; v_gene: TRBV12-3/TRBV12-4; d_gene: -; CDR3aa: CASSLNTYEQYF; CDR3nt: TGTGCCAGCAGTTTGAACACCTACGAGCAGTACTTC
abundance: -; j_gene: TRBJ1-2; v_gene: TRBV2; d_gene: TRBD1; CDR3aa: CASKSRDSGYGYTF; CDR3nt: TGTGCCAGCAAATCTCGGGACAGCGGCTATGGCTACACCTTC
abundance: once; j_gene: TRBJ2-3; v_gene: TRBV28; d_gene: -; CDR3aa: CASNSGDLGTDTQYF; CDR3nt: TGTGCCAGCAATTCGGGGGATCTCGGCACAGATACGCAGTATTTT
abundance: -; j_gene: TRBJ2-5; v_gene: TRBV20-1; d_gene: -; CDR3aa: CSYYAETQYF; CDR3nt: TGCAGCTACTATGCAGAGACCCAGTACTTC
abundance: -; j_gene: TRBJ1-1; v_gene: TRBV5-1; d_gene: -; CDR3aa: CASSLSWGDTEAFF; CDR3nt: TGCGCCAGCAGCTTGAGTTGGGGCGACACTGAAGCTTTCTTT
abundance: -; j_gene: TRBJ2-2; v_gene: TRBV10-3; d_gene: -; CDR3aa: CAISESRSANTGELFF; CDR3nt: TGTGCCATCAGTGAGTCCAGATCCGCGAACACCGGGGAGCTGTTTTTT
abundance: -; j_gene: TRBJ2-2; v_gene: TRBV15; d_gene: TRBD1; CDR3aa: CATSTRRQGYTGELFF; CDR3nt: TGTGCCACCAGCACGCGAAGACAGGGATACACCGGGGAGCTGTTTTTT
abundance: -; j_gene: TRBJ2-7; v_gene: TRBV18; d_gene: TRBD1; CDR3aa: CASSPGTGGYEQYF; CDR3nt: TGTGCCAGCTCACCAGGGACAGGGGGCTACGAGCAGTACTTC